These 10 T cell receptor beta chains share one sample of origin, sequenced in a study of blood T cell repertoires in COVID-19. Profiled with immunoSEQ multiplex PCR; TCRdb holds only in-frame clones, not every one. Of approximately 300,000 clones in the sample, 75% to 95% were seen once. Sequencing was done on a sample of peripheral blood. All receptors come from a woman younger than 45 with COVID-19, enrolled during active disease.

The chain links TRBV30 to TRBJ1-2; 11 nucleotides line up with TRBD1. Germline-derived CDR1 and CDR2 are GTSNPN and SVGIG (reference sequence). This CDR3 spans 12 amino acids. CDR3 amino acids: CAWDRGAPGYTF. Here the CDR3 DNA reads TGTGCATGGGACAGGGGGGCCCCTGGCTACACCTTC.

This chain uses TRBV19 with TRBJ2-1; 8 bases are shared with TRBD1. The germline V gene encodes CDR1 LNHDA and CDR2 SQIVND (reference sequence). The CDR3 length is 15 residues. V shed 2 bases and J 4 bases; nucleotides not matched to a gene: 4. For the CDR3, the DNA is TGTGCCAGTAGTATACCAGGGGGCGGGTACAATGAGCAGTTCTTC. It is translated as CASSIPGGGYNEQFF.

This clone is a singleton in its sample. The rearrangement links TRBV11-2 to TRBJ2-2; TRBD1 matches 8 bases. This CDR3 has 15 amino acids. Germline V CDR1 and CDR2: SGHAT, FQNNGV. V was pared by 4 bases and J by 1 base, with 2 bases of the junction left unmatched. The CDR3 sequence is CASSWGTGNTGELFF. The CDR3 coding sequence is TGTGCCAGCAGCTGGGGGACAGGGAACACCGGGGAGCTGTTTTTT. The full variable domain, its missing parts supplied by reference TRBV11-2 and TRBJ2-2, is EAGVAQSPRYKIIEKRQSVAFWCNPISGHATLYWYQQILGQGPKLLIQFQNNGVVDDSQLPKDRFSAERLKGVDSTLKIQPAKLEDSAVYLCASSWGTGNTGELFFGEGSRLTVL.

This clone is a singleton in its sample. V gene TRBV7-2 combines with J gene TRBJ2-2; D might be TRBD2 (5 bases). The CDR3 is 14 residues long. V was cut by 9 bases and J by 2 bases, with 13 bases left in between. The germline CDR1 and CDR2 sequences are SGHTA and FQGNSA. The CDR3 region is CASVREINTGELFF. The CDR3 DNA reads TGTGCCAGTGTGAGGGAGATTAACACCGGGGAGCTGTTTTTT. Using reference TRBV7-2 and TRBJ2-2 for the parts outside the CDR3, the full variable domain is GAGVSQSPSNKVTEKGKDVELRCDPISGHTALYWYRQSLGQGLEFLIYFQGNSAPDKSGLPSDRFSAERTGGSVSTLTIQRTQQEDSAVYLCASVREINTGELFFGEGSRLTVL.

The chain is built from TRBV6-6 and TRBJ1-5, with 9 bases identical to TRBD1. The CDR3 is 16 amino acids. Germline V lookup: CDR1 MNHNY, CDR2 SVGAGI (reference sequence). V lost 6 bases, J lost 2 bases, and 8 bases stayed unmatched. CDR3 in DNA: TGTGCCAGCAGACCGGGACAGGGAGTGGGCAATCAGCCCCAGCATTTT. Translated, it gives CASRPGQGVGNQPQHF.

The CDR3 sequence: CASSPTPRSPLHF. CDR3 DNA: TGTGCCAGCAGTCCAACCCCGCGATCACCCCTCCACTTT. The chain couples TRBV12-3 or TRBV12-4 to TRBJ1-6; no clear D. This CDR3 region has 13 residues. V gave up 5 bases and J gave up 10 bases, with 12 bases separating them.

J is TRBJ2-5 and V is TRBV27; tentative D call: TRBD1 (6 bases). The V and J ends lost 3 bases and 5 bases respectively, with 16 bases between them. This CDR3 spans 15 amino acids. CDR1 is MNHEY, CDR2 SMNVEV, per germline (reference sequence). The CDR3 DNA follows: TGTGCCAGCAGTTTTCTAGGCAGGGGAAGTGAGACCCAGTACTTC. This gives the protein CASSFLGRGSETQYF.

The chain combines TRBV28 with TRBJ1-4; TRBD1 matches at 7 bases. Losses at the gene ends were 3 bases for V and 7 bases for J; bases not matched to a gene: 8. Germline CDR1 and CDR2: MDHEN and SYDVKM. This CDR3 has 15 amino acids. The CDR3 region has the DNA TGTGCCAGCAGTTTGTACCAGGGGGAGGCTGAAAAACTGTTTTTT. It translates to CASSLYQGEAEKLFF.

The rearrangement uses TRBV3-1 (or the pseudogene TRBV3-2) and TRBJ2-7; the match to TRBD1 covers 10 bases. The CDR3 is made up of 17 amino acids. Germline V gene data show CDR1 as LGHDT and CDR2 as YNNKEL (reference sequence). The ends lost 3 bases at V and 2 bases at J; junction bases unmatched: 10. The CDR3 loop reads CASSHSGTGVFTYEQYF. In nucleotides, the CDR3 is TGTGCCAGCAGCCATTCTGGGACAGGGGTATTCACCTACGAGCAGTACTTC.

The CDR3 DNA reads TGTGCCAGCAGTTCGCAGGGGGCAATAGATACGCAGTATTTT. This sequence encodes CASSSQGAIDTQYF. The rearrangement joins TRBV27 to TRBJ2-3; 8 bases line up with TRBD1. The CDR3 is 14 amino acids. Germline V gene lookup returns CDR1 MNHEY and CDR2 SMNVEV (reference sequence). V gave up 4 bases and J gave up 5 bases; unmatched junction bases: 5.